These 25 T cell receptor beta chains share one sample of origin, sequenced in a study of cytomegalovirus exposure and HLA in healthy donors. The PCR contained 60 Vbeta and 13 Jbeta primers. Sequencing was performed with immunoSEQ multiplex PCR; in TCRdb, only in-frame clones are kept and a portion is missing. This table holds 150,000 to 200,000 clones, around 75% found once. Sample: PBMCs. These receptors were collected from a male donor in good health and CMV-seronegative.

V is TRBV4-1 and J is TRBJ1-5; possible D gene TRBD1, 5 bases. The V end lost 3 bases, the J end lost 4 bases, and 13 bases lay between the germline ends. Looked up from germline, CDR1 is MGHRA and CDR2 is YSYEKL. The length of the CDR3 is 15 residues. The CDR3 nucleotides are TGCGCCAGCAGCCAGGAGGGACTAAATAATCAGCCCCAGCATTTT. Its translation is CASSQEGLNNQPQHF.

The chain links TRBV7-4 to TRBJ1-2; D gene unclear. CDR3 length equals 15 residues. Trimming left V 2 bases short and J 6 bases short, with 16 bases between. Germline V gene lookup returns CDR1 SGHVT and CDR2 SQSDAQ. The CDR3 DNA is TGTGCCAGCAGCTTATTGTATGTAATTGGAGATGGCTACACCTTC. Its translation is CASSLLYVIGDGYTF.

DNA for the CDR3: TGTGCCAGCAGCTCTAGCCGGTGGCCTAGCGGCCTTAGCTCCTACGAGCAGTACTTC. This translates into CASSSSRWPSGLSSYEQYF. The rearrangement joins TRBV13 to TRBJ2-7, with TRBD2 identical over 7 bases. CDR1 is PRHDT, CDR2 FYEKMQ, per germline (reference sequence). Losses at the gene ends were 4 bases for V and 0 bases for J; bases not matched to a gene: 18. The CDR3 is 19 amino acids.

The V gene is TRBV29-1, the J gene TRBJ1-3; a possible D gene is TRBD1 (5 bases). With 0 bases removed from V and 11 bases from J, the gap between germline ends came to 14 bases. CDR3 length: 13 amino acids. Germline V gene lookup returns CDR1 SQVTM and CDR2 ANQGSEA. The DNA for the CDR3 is TGCAGCGTTGAAGATTCAAGTGGCAGGGCCATATATTTT. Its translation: CSVEDSSGRAIYF.

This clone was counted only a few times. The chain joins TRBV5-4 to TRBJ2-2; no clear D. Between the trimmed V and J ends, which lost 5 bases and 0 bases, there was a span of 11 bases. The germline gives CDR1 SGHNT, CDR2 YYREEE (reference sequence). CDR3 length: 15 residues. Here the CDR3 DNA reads TGTGCCAGCAGTTCAGAAGTTGCGAACACCGGGGAGCTGTTTTTT. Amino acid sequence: CASSSEVANTGELFF. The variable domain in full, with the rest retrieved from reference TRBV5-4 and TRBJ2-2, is ETGVTQSPTHLIKTRGQQVTLRCSSQSGHNTVSWYQQALGQGPQFIFQYYREEENGRGNFPPRFSGLQFPNYSSELNVNALELDDSALYLCASSSEVANTGELFFGEGSRLTVL.

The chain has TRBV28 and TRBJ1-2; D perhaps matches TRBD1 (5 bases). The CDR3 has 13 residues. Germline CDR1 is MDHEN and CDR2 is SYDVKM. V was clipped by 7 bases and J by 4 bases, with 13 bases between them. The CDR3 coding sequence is TGTGCCAGCACCTTGACAGTTTCCTATGGCTACACCTTC. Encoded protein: CASTLTVSYGYTF.

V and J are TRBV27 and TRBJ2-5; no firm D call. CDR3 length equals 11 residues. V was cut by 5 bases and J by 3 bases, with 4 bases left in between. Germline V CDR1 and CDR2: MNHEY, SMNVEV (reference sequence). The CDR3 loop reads CASSPEETQYF. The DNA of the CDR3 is TGTGCCAGCAGTCCTGAAGAGACCCAGTACTTC.

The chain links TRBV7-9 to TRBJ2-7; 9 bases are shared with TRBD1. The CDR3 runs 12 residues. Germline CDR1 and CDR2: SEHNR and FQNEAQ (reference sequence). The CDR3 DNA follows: TGTTCCACCGAACAGGGGGCAGACGAGCAGTACTTC. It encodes CSTEQGADEQYF.

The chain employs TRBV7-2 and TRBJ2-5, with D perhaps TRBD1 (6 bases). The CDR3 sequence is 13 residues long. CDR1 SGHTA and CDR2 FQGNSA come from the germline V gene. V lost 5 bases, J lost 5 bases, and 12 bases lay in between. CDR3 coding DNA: TGTGCCAGCAGCCCGGACAGTCACGAGACCCAGTACTTC. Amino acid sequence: CASSPDSHETQYF.

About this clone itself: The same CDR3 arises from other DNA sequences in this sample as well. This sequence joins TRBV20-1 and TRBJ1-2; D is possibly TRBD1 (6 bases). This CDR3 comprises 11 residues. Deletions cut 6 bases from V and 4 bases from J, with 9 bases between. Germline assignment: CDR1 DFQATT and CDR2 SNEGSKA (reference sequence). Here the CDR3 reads CSAGGGYGYTF. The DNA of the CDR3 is TGCAGTGCAGGGGGGGGCTATGGCTACACCTTC.

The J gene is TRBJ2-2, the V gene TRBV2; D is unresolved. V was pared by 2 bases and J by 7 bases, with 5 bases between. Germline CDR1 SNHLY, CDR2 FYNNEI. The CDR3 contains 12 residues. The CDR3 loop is CASSELRGELFF. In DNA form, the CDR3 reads TGTGCCAGCAGTGAACTCCGCGGGGAGCTGTTTTTT. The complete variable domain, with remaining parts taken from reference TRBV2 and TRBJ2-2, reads EPEVTQTPSHQVTQMGQEVILRCVPISNHLYFYWYRQILGQKVEFLVSFYNNEISEKSEIFDDQFSVERPDGSNFTLKIRSTKLEDSAMYFCASSELRGELFFGEGSRLTVL.

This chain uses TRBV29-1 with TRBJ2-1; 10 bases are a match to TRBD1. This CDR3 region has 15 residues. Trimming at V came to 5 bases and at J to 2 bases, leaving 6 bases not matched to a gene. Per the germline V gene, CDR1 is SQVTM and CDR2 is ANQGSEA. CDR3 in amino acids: CSVPDRGRPYNEQFF. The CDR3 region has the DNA TGCAGCGTTCCCGACAGGGGGCGACCCTACAATGAGCAGTTCTTC.

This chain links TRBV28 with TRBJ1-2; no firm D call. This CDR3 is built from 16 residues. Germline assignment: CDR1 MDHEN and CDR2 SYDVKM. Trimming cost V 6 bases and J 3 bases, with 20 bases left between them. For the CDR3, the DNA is TGTGCCAGCAGAGTGGCCGGGGTAGCTTCGGACTATGGCTACACCTTC. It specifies CASRVAGVASDYGYTF.

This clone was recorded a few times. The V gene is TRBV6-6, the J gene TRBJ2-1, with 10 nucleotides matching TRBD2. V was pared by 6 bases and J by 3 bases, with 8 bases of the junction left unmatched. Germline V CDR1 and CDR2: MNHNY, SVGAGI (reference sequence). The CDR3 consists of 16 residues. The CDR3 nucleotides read TGTGCCAGCAGAGACTTAGCGGGGGGCAGCTACAATGAGCAGTTCTTC. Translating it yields CASRDLAGGSYNEQFF.

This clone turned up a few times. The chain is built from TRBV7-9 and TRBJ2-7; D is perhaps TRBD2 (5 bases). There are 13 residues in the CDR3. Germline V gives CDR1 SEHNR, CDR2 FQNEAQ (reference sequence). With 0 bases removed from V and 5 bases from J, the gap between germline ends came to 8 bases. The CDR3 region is CASSLAEGDEQYF. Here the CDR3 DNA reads TGTGCCAGCAGCTTAGCTGAGGGCGACGAGCAGTACTTC.

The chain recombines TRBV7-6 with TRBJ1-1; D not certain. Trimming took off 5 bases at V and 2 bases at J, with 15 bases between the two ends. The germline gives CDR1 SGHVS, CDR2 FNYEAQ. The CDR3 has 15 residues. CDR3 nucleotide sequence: TGTGCCAGCAGCCCCGCCGCACAGTCAAACACTGAAGCTTTCTTT. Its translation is CASSPAAQSNTEAFF. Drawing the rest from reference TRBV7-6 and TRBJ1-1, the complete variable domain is GAGVSQSPRYKVTKRGQDVALRCDPISGHVSLYWYRQALGQGPEFLTYFNYEAQQDKSGLPNDRFSAERPEGSISTLTIQRTEQRDSAMYRCASSPAAQSNTEAFFGQGTRLTVV.

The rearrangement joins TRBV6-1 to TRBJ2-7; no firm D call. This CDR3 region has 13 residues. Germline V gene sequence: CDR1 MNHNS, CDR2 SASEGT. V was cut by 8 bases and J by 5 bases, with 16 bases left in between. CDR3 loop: CASRRPGDHEQYF. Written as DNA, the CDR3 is TGTGCCAGCCGCCGACCTGGAGACCACGAGCAGTACTTC.

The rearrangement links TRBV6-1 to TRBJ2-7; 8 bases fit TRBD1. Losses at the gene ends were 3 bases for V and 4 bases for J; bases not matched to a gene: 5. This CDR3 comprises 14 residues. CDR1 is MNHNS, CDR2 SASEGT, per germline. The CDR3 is CASSDLDRDYEQYF. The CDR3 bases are TGTGCCAGCAGTGATCTGGACAGGGATTACGAGCAGTACTTC.

CDR3 amino acids: CASSSRDNSGNTIYF. The CDR3 region has the DNA TGTGCCAGCAGTTCGAGGGACAACTCTGGAAACACCATATATTTT. The chain links TRBV7-2 to TRBJ1-3, with D perhaps matching TRBD1 (6 bases). The CDR3 consists of 15 residues. CDR1 is SGHTA, CDR2 FQGNSA, per germline. Trimming left V 6 bases short and J 0 bases short, with 12 bases between.

CDR3 loop: CASSLEGETDTQYF. For the CDR3, the DNA is TGCGCCAGCAGCTTGGAAGGGGAAACAGATACGCAGTATTTT. The gene calls are TRBV5-1 and TRBJ2-3, with D possibly TRBD1 on 5 matching bases. Per germline, CDR1 SGHRS and CDR2 YFSETQ. Between the trimmed V and J ends, which lost 0 bases and 3 bases, there was a span of 8 bases. This CDR3 is built from 14 residues.

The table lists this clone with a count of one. The CDR3 DNA follows: TGTGCCACCCCCCGAACACAGGGTTCCAACTCTGGAAACACCATATATTTT. Protein sequence: CATPRTQGSNSGNTIYF. V and J are TRBV7-9 and TRBJ1-3, with D possibly matching TRBD1 (6 bases). The CDR3 spans 17 residues. V was trimmed by 10 bases and J by 0 bases, leaving 22 bases between them. CDR1 SEHNR and CDR2 FQNEAQ come from the germline V gene (reference sequence).

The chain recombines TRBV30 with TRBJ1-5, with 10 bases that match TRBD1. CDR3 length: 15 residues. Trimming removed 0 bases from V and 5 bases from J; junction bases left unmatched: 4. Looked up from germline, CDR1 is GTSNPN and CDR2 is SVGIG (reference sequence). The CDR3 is CAWSVAGTGDQPQHF. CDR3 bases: TGTGCCTGGAGTGTTGCGGGGACAGGGGATCAGCCCCAGCATTTT.

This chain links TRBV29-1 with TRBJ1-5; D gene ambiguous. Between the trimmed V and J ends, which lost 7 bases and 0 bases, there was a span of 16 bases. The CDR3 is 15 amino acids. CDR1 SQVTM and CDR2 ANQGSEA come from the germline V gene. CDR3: CSAKNTADSNQPQHF. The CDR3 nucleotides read TGCAGCGCCAAAAATACAGCAGATAGCAATCAGCCCCAGCATTTT.

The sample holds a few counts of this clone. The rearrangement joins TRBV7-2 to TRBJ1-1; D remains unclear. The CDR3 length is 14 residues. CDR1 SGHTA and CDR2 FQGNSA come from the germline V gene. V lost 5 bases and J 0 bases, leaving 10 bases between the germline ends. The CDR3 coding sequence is TGTGCCAGCAGCCGTTCCGGGGTGAACACTGAAGCTTTCTTT. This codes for CASSRSGVNTEAFF.

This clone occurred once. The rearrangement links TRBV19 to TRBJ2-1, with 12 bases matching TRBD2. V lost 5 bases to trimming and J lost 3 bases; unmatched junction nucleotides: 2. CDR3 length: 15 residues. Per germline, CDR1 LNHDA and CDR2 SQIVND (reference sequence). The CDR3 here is CASSPGLAGYNEQFF. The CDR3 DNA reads TGTGCCAGTAGTCCGGGACTAGCGGGCTACAATGAGCAGTTCTTC.